This TCR beta chain was captured in a study of OX40 agonist ivuxolimab in advanced cancers. The wider study: Patients with prior anti-PD-1, anti-PD-L1 or anti-CTLA-4 therapy were eligible; less than 50% had some.

Some clones are missing from TCRdb's copy, which holds only in-frame ones; the method was immunoSEQ multiplex PCR. The sample lists some 63,000 clones, around 87% occurring once. Germline V gene data show CDR1 as SGHNT and CDR2 as YENEEA. The CDR3 has 14 amino acids. V was cut by 5 bases and J by 0 bases, with 10 bases left in between. The sequencing here drew on CD4+ or CD8+ T cells sorted from blood, taken in a trial of the OX40 agonist ivuxolimab. This chain uses TRBV11-3 with TRBJ1-1, with no clear D. This receptor was identified in an adult with an advanced solid tumor such as melanoma, head and neck, liver or kidney cancer. The CDR3 spells CASSALTLNTEAFF. The CDR3 DNA sequence: TGTGCCAGCAGCGCGCTGACACTGAACACTGAAGCTTTCTTT. Variable domain in full (rest from reference TRBV11-3 and TRBJ1-1): EAGVVQSPRYKIIEKKQPVAFWCNPISGHNTLYWYLQNLGQGPELLIRYENEEAVDDSQLPKDRFSAERLKGVDSTLKIQPAELGDSAVYLCASSALTLNTEAFFGQGTRLTVV.